This T cell receptor beta chain was identified in a study of cytomegalovirus exposure and HLA in healthy donors. This CDR3 comprises 14 residues. The J segment lost 10 bases and the V segment lost 8 bases, leaving 10 bases of the junction unmatched. CDR1 and CDR2 from the germline V gene are SGHNT and YENEEA. Study observations and caveats: Later work associated approximately 17,000 TCR beta sequences with HLA alleles at 0.05 false discovery rate. Earlier analysis found most TCR beta V segments productive about 87% or about 30% of the time. Donors belonging to an Asian-associated ancestry cluster reportedly showed fewer N-insertions in productive TCRs than the roughly 700-donor mean, according to what a later analysis found.

Researchers ran the PCR with 60 Vbeta and 13 Jbeta primers. Measured with immunoSEQ multiplex PCR; TCRdb has only the in-frame clones, and not every one. The sample lists about 160,000 clones; around 69% were seen once. Comment on this clone: Its specificity is unknown.

The sequence was collected from a man in his 60s in good health and CMV-seronegative. This chain connects TRBV11-3 to TRBJ2-1; TRBD1 matches 11 bases. Material for sequencing was PBMCs. CDR3 sequence: CASRDGQGAREQFF. The CDR3 nucleotides are TGTGCCAGCCGCGACGGACAGGGGGCGCGAGAGCAGTTCTTC.